This TCR beta chain was documented in a study of T cell changes during pregnancy in multiple sclerosis. Germline trimming cut 3 bases from V and 7 bases from J; bases unmatched to any gene: 2. The CDR3 runs to 14 residues. In germline, CDR1 is MNHEY, CDR2 SMNVEV (reference sequence). This clone appeared a single time. The assay was immunoSEQ multiplex PCR, and TCRdb's table has in-frame clones only and misses some. The table has some 90,000 clones, under 95% seen once; the top ten hold more than 1.5%. The sample was peripheral blood, taken in the first trimester of pregnancy. The source is a female donor with multiple sclerosis, enrolled in a pregnancy study. The chain uses TRBV27 and TRBJ2-1; 11 positions match TRBD2. The CDR3: CASSFTSGSNEQFF. CDR3 DNA sequence: TGTGCCAGCAGTTTTACTAGCGGGAGTAATGAGCAGTTCTTC.